Given below is one T cell receptor (beta chain) in context. Its antigen remains unidentified. TCRdb processed the 5' RACE reads anew with MiXCR; each CDR3 protein has one entry. In the table there are approximately 300,000 distinct CDR3 sequences, approximately 11% of which are singletons. This sample is part of a study of T cells after yellow fever vaccination. Study-wide results and limits: Peaking on day 5 versus 15, the secondary response was faster but weaker. Once the booster was given, most primary-vaccination clones reappeared, at about 97% for CD4 and 88% for CD8.

The V end lost 1 base, the J end lost 0 bases, and 8 bases lay between the germline ends. Germline V lookup: CDR1 SGHRS, CDR2 YFSETQ. The CDR3 extends over 15 amino acids. This TCR came from a man younger than 35 who received the YFV17D yellow fever vaccine. V usage is TRBV5-1 and J usage is TRBJ1-3, with D uncertain. The sample consisted of CD4+ T cells sorted from PBMCs, taken 45 days after the yellow fever booster vaccination. As DNA, the CDR3 is TGCGCCAGCAGCTTGTACGACACCTCTGGAAACACCATATATTTT. Translation: CASSLYDTSGNTIYF.